The T cell receptor beta chain described here comes from a study of cytomegalovirus exposure and HLA in healthy donors. Broader study findings: Sequencing depth across donors, presence/absence analyses assumed, was roughly uniform.

CDR1 and CDR2 from the germline V gene are MGHRA and YSYEKL. This CDR3 is 13 amino acids long. Trimming took 0 bases from V and 9 from J, leaving 12 bases between them. The PCR employed 60 Vbeta primers together with 13 Jbeta primers. The protocol was immunoSEQ multiplex PCR, while the TCRdb copy is restricted to in-frame clones and leaves out a portion. Of about 120,000 clones listed, 70% to 85% are singletons. About this clone itself: Its antigen is unidentified.

The sample comprised PBMCs. V usage is TRBV4-1 and J usage is TRBJ2-7; a possible D gene is TRBD1 (6 bases). This sequence was found in a woman aged 50 to 65 in good health and CMV-seropositive. The CDR3 loop reads CASSQDTGRGQYF. As DNA, the CDR3 is TGCGCCAGCAGCCAAGACACAGGGAGAGGGCAGTACTTC.